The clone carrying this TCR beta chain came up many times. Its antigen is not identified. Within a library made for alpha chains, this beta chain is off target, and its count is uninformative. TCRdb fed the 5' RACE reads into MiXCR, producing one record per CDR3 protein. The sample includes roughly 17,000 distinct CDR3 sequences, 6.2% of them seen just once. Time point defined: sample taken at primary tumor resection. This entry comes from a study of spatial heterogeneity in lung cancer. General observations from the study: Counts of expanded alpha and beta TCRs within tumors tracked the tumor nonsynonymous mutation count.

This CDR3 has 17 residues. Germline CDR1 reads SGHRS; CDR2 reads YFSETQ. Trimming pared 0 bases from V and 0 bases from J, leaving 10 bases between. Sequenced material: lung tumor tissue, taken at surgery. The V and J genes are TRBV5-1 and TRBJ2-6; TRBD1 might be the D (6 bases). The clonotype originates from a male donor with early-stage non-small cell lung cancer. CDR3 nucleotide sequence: TGCGCCAGCAGCTTGGACAGGGCCCTCTCTGGGGCCAACGTCCTGACTTTC. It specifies CASSLDRALSGANVLTF.